The text below deals with one T cell receptor beta chain. The antigen remains unidentified. Libraries were UMI-labeled 5' RACE TRB cDNA. TCRdb re-called the 5' RACE reads and catalogs CDR3 proteins one per entry, DNA excluded. Recorded here are 120,000 or so distinct CDR3 sequences; the top ten clones represent about 0.61%. This entry belongs to a study of CXCR3-negative and CXCR3-positive naive CD8 T cells. The wider study: Per library, roughly 1.6 +/- 0.3 million reads; some 140 million TRB reads overall.

The CDR3 runs to 12 residues. CDR1 and CDR2 from the germline V gene are SGDLS and YYNGEE. Study findings and constraints: Researchers report that CXCR3-positive naive cells carry more hydrophobic TRB CDR3s than CXCR3-negative naive cells.

The V gene is TRBV9, the J gene TRBJ1-6; lacking DNA, the TRBD1 call made by TCRdb goes unchecked. The sequenced sample was naive CXCR3+ CD8+ T cells from blood. The subset is: CD45RO-CCR7+CD27+CD95- naive CD8+ T cells expressing CXCR3 (TNR3+). This TCR came from a human donor in good health. Some clones in this sample may be carry-over from other donors' samples. The CDR3 loop reads CASGDGASPLHF.